A single sample is the source of the 32 T cell receptor beta chains below, sequenced in a study of T cell repertoires in cytomegalovirus infection. Via MiXCR, TCRdb re-called the reads, giving one row per CDR3 protein. The sample holds some 940,000 distinct CDR3 sequences; approximately 32% are singletons and the top ten take 13%. Their antigens remain unidentified. Sequences were derived from cultured CD8+ T cells from PBMCs, sampled from culture after CMV antigen stimulation. Receptors originate from a human donor in good health (CMV status not recorded). Some clones in this sample may be carry-over from other donors' samples.

This clonotype was observed a few times. The chain carries TRBV6-2 or TRBV6-3 and TRBJ1-5; D uncertain. Trimming stripped 6 bases from V and 6 bases from J, with 15 bases between. This CDR3 is built from 14 residues. Looked up from germline, CDR1 is MNHEY and CDR2 is SVGEGT. The CDR3 region is CASSYGIRGQPQHF. CDR3 in DNA: TGTGCCAGCAGCTACGGTATTCGGGGTCAGCCCCAGCATTTT.

This clonotype was detected once. The junction does not match germline at one end; this may be a read error. The CDR3 DNA reads TGTGCCAACAGCTTAGGTTATGGAGAAGATACGCAGTATTTT. Translation: CANSLGYGEDTQYF. The V call is TRBV7-2, the J call TRBJ2-3; D is unresolved. The germline gives CDR1 SGHTA, CDR2 FQGNSA. The CDR3 totals 14 residues.

V is TRBV28 and J is TRBJ2-1, with D perhaps matching TRBD1 (6 bases). This CDR3 region has 14 residues. V gave up 6 bases and J gave up 7 bases, with 16 bases separating them. Germline CDR1 MDHEN, CDR2 SYDVKM. CDR3 in amino acids: CASRLRTQGNEQFF. In nucleotides, the CDR3 is TGTGCCAGCAGATTACGGACACAGGGTAATGAGCAGTTCTTC.

This clonotype occurred a few times. The chain is built from TRBV7-2 and TRBJ1-3; D gene ambiguous. CDR3 length: 14 residues. Per germline, CDR1 SGHTA and CDR2 FQGNSA. V gave up 5 bases and J gave up 0 bases, with 8 bases separating them. The CDR3: CASSDTGSGNTIYF. The DNA for the CDR3 is TGTGCCAGCAGCGACACTGGCTCTGGAAACACCATATATTTT.

The rearrangement uses TRBV19 and TRBJ1-3; TRBD1 aligns across 10 bases. J was trimmed by 1 base and V by 6 bases; bases with no gene match: 3. Germline loops: CDR1 LNHDA, CDR2 SQIVND (reference sequence). The CDR3 contains 15 residues. The CDR3 loop reads CASRRTGGSGNTIYF. CDR3 bases: TGTGCCAGTAGACGGACAGGGGGATCTGGAAACACCATATATTTT.

A single count supports this clonotype. The chain has TRBV19 and TRBJ2-2; either TRBD1 or TRBD2 may supply D (5 bases each). The CDR3 consists of 15 residues. Germline CDR1 reads LNHDA; CDR2 reads SQIVND (reference sequence). The V and J ends lost 3 bases and 7 bases respectively, with 15 bases between them. DNA for the CDR3: TGTGCCAGTAGTATCCATCGGGACGGCCTCGGGGAGCTGTTTTTT. It yields the protein CASSIHRDGLGELFF. Variable domain in full (rest from reference TRBV19 and TRBJ2-2): DGGITQSPKYLFRKEGQNVTLSCEQNLNHDAMYWYRQDPGQGLRLIYYSQIVNDFQKGDIAEGYSVSREKKESFPLTVTSAQKNPTAFYLCASSIHRDGLGELFFGEGSRLTVL.

The rearrangement uses TRBV29-1 and TRBJ2-7; the match to TRBD1 covers 8 bases. The V segment lost 7 bases and the J segment 3 bases; nucleotides outside the gene matches: 11. Germline V lookup: CDR1 SQVTM, CDR2 ANQGSEA. CDR3 length equals 14 residues. CDR3 bases: TGCAGCGCCCTGACCGGGACAGGCTACTACGAGCAGTACTTC. This encodes CSALTGTGYYEQYF.

The chain links TRBV28 to TRBJ2-3, with D perhaps being TRBD1 or TRBD2 (5 bases each). Trimming took off 5 bases at V and 1 base at J, with 13 bases between the two ends. Germline V gene sequence: CDR1 MDHEN, CDR2 SYDVKM. The CDR3 runs 15 residues. The CDR3 bases are TGTGCCAGCAGTAGGGAGTGGGGCGGCACAGATACGCAGTATTTT. It translates to CASSREWGGTDTQYF. The variable domain in full, with the rest retrieved from reference TRBV28 and TRBJ2-3, is DVKVTQSSRYLVKRTGEKVFLECVQDMDHENMFWYRQDPGLGLRLIYFSYDVKMKEKGDIPEGYSVSREKKERFSLILESASTNQTSMYLCASSREWGGTDTQYFGPGTRLTVL.

The chain carries TRBV7-9 and TRBJ1-1; D is ambiguous. The CDR3 runs 14 residues. V lost 3 bases and J lost 3, with 11 bases in between. Germline V gives CDR1 SEHNR, CDR2 FQNEAQ (reference sequence). This CDR3 reads CASSFWERDTEAFF. The CDR3 DNA follows: TGTGCCAGCAGCTTCTGGGAAAGGGACACTGAAGCTTTCTTT.

The table lists this clonotype with a few counts. V usage is TRBV5-8 and J usage is TRBJ1-1; D is unclear. The V end lost 1 base, the J end lost 1 base, and 14 bases lay between the germline ends. CDR1 and CDR2 from the germline V gene are SGHTS and YDEGEE. The CDR3 consists of 16 residues. The CDR3 region is CASSLLWEGSNTEAFF. The CDR3, as DNA: TGTGCCAGCAGCTTGCTATGGGAGGGCTCGAACACTGAAGCTTTCTTT.

This rearrangement joins TRBV6-5 to TRBJ1-1, with D unclear. The V gene lost 2 bases and the J gene lost 4 bases, with 11 bases spanning the gap. The germline gives CDR1 MNHEY, CDR2 SVGAGI. The CDR3 sequence is 14 residues long. This CDR3 is CASSYAPYSTEAFF. DNA of the CDR3: TGTGCCAGCAGTTACGCCCCTTATTCCACTGAAGCTTTCTTT.

This clonotype was seen ten or more times. The V call is TRBV12-3 or TRBV12-4, the J call TRBJ2-1; 8 positions match TRBD2. J lost 7 bases, V lost 2 bases, and 7 bases had no gene match. This CDR3 is 15 amino acids long. DNA for the CDR3: TGTGCCAGCAGTTTACTCGGGGGGGCCATGAATGAGCAGTTCTTC. This gives the protein CASSLLGGAMNEQFF.

The V call is TRBV19, the J call TRBJ1-3, with D hard to call. CDR1 LNHDA and CDR2 SQIVND come from the germline V gene (reference sequence). This CDR3 region has 13 residues. The V gene lost 5 bases and the J gene lost 0 bases, with 5 bases spanning the gap. The CDR3 here is CASSDLSGNTIYF. Written as DNA, the CDR3 is TGTGCCAGTAGTGACCTCTCTGGAAACACCATATATTTT.

In its sample, this clonotype was seen many times. This chain joins TRBV7-8 and TRBJ1-5; D gene unclear. The CDR3 sequence is 16 residues long. Germline-derived CDR1 and CDR2 are SGHVS and FQNEAQ. Trimming cost V 1 base and J 3 bases, with 13 bases left between them. The CDR3 bases are TGTGCCAGCAGCTTAGAGGCGGCGGAAGACAATCAGCCCCAGCATTTT. This codes for CASSLEAAEDNQPQHF. Supplemented by reference TRBV7-8 and TRBJ1-5, the full variable domain reads GAGVSQSPRYKVAKRGQDVALRCDPISGHVSLFWYQQALGQGPEFLTYFQNEAQLDKSGLPSDRFFAERPEGSVSTLKIQRTQQEDSAVYLCASSLEAAEDNQPQHFGDGTRLSIL.

V usage is TRBV28 and J usage is TRBJ1-1; 10 bases agree with TRBD1. This CDR3 comprises 14 residues. With 2 bases clipped from V and 9 bases from J, the junction kept 6 bases outside the gene matches. Per germline, CDR1 MDHEN and CDR2 SYDVKM. CDR3 in amino acids: CASSLRPTGGQAFF. As DNA, the CDR3 is TGTGCCAGCAGTTTACGACCGACAGGGGGCCAAGCTTTCTTT.

This clonotype appeared many times. The V and J genes are TRBV7-8 and TRBJ2-2; 9 bases agree with TRBD2. CDR1 SGHVS and CDR2 FQNEAQ come from the germline V gene. Losses at the gene ends were 1 base for V and 3 bases for J; bases not matched to a gene: 3. The CDR3 loop spans 16 amino acids. The CDR3 sequence: CASSLVLAGDTGELFF. In DNA form, the CDR3 reads TGTGCCAGCAGCTTAGTACTAGCGGGTGACACCGGGGAGCTGTTTTTT.

The J gene is TRBJ2-7, the V gene TRBV11-2; the D gene is possibly TRBD1 (5 bases). Trimming shortened V by 1 base and J by 2 bases, and 6 bases separated the two germline ends. This CDR3 region has 13 residues. Germline V gene lookup returns CDR1 SGHAT and CDR2 FQNNGV. The CDR3 DNA follows: TGTGCCAGCAGCTTAGCGACAGCCTACGAGCAGTACTTC. It yields the protein CASSLATAYEQYF.

This clonotype was picked up many times. CDR3 bases: TGTGCCAGCAGCTTCCTGGCGGGGGCCGACGAGCAGTACTTC. Residues: CASSFLAGADEQYF. The V call is TRBV7-2, the J call TRBJ2-7, with TRBD2 as a possible D gene (7 bases). The CDR3 totals 14 residues. The V end was cut by 3 bases, the J end by 5 bases, with 14 bases between. Germline CDR1 and CDR2: SGHTA and FQGNSA.

The rearrangement links TRBV15 to TRBJ1-4; 9 bases fit TRBD1. Trimming at V came to 3 bases and at J to 3 bases, leaving 2 bases not matched to a gene. CDR1 is LNHNV, CDR2 YYDKDF, per germline (reference sequence). This CDR3 is built from 15 residues. The CDR3 sequence: CATSSGTGSNEKLFF. Written as DNA, the CDR3 is TGTGCCACCAGCAGTGGGACAGGGTCTAATGAAAAACTGTTTTTT. Full variable domain (outside the CDR3, taken from reference TRBV15 and TRBJ1-4): DAMVIQNPRYQVTQFGKPVTLSCSQTLNHNVMYWYQQKSSQAPKLLFHYYDKDFNNEADTPDNFQSRRPNTSFCFLDIRSPGLGDTAMYLCATSSGTGSNEKLFFGSGTQLSVL.

A word on this clonotype: Compared with germline, one end of the junction differs, possibly owing to a read error. The chain carries TRBV27 and TRBJ1-2, with D hard to call. Looked up from germline, CDR1 is MNHEY and CDR2 is SMNVEV (reference sequence). The CDR3 sequence is 14 residues long. This CDR3 reads CASRLSGVSYGYTF. In nucleotides, the CDR3 is TGTGCCAGCAGGTTATCCGGTGTATCCTATGGCTACACCTTC.

The chain joins TRBV15 to TRBJ2-3, with a tentative D call TRBD2 (5 bases). CDR3 length: 13 amino acids. The germline V gene has CDR1 LNHNV and CDR2 YYDKDF (reference sequence). V was cut by 5 bases and J by 5 bases, with 11 bases left in between. The CDR3 DNA is TGTGCCACCAGCGGAAGACGGGGAGATACGCAGTATTTT. As protein: CATSGRRGDTQYF.

This clonotype appeared many times. The chain carries TRBV7-6 and TRBJ2-1; possibly TRBD2 for D (7 bases). V was cut by 0 bases and J by 9 bases, with 12 bases left in between. The CDR3 is 14 residues long. CDR1 is SGHVS and CDR2 is FNYEAQ in the germline V gene. This CDR3 reads CASSLAGGHGEQFF. CDR3 coding DNA: TGTGCCAGCAGCTTAGCGGGGGGGCACGGTGAGCAGTTCTTC. The full variable domain, completed using reference TRBV7-6 and TRBJ2-1, is GAGVSQSPRYKVTKRGQDVALRCDPISGHVSLYWYRQALGQGPEFLTYFNYEAQQDKSGLPNDRFSAERPEGSISTLTIQRTEQRDSAMYRCASSLAGGHGEQFFGPGTRLTVL.

The chain couples TRBV27 to TRBJ1-5; D uncertain. The germline V gene encodes CDR1 MNHEY and CDR2 SMNVEV (reference sequence). Trimming shortened V by 5 bases and J by 0 bases, and 8 bases separated the two germline ends. There are 14 residues in the CDR3. CDR3: CASSKEDSNQPQHF. The CDR3 bases are TGTGCCAGCAGTAAAGAAGATAGCAATCAGCCCCAGCATTTT.

This clonotype has at least ten counts. V is TRBV7-9 and J is TRBJ2-1; a weak D match, TRBD2 (5 bases). V was shortened by 7 bases and J by 7 bases, with 11 bases between the two germline ends. The CDR3 sequence is 12 residues long. Per germline, CDR1 SEHNR and CDR2 FQNEAQ (reference sequence). The CDR3, as DNA: TGTGCCAGCACCTATAGCGTGAATGAGCAGTTCTTC. Encoded protein: CASTYSVNEQFF.

The V gene is TRBV7-6, the J gene TRBJ2-2; 7 bases fit TRBD2. Trimming removed 3 bases from V and 3 bases from J; junction bases left unmatched: 4. CDR1 is SGHVS and CDR2 is FNYEAQ in the germline V gene. The CDR3 consists of 15 residues. CDR3 sequence (DNA): TGTGCCAGCAGCTTCGGGAGGTGGTACACCGGGGAGCTGTTTTTT. Protein: CASSFGRWYTGELFF.

Concerning this clonotype itself: One end of the junction varies from germline; a read error may be responsible. The V call is TRBV27, the J call TRBJ2-5; D call uncertain. Per the germline V gene, CDR1 is MNHEY and CDR2 is SMNVEV (reference sequence). There are 15 residues in the CDR3. The CDR3 loop reads CVSTLYYGYQETQYF. CDR3 bases: TGTGTCAGCACCCTATATTACGGATACCAAGAGACCCAGTACTTC.

A note on this clonotype: A much bigger clone sits one base away, suggesting this may be a read error. The rearrangement uses TRBV6-6 and TRBJ1-5; 7 nucleotides line up with TRBD1. Germline CDR1 is MNHNY and CDR2 is SVGAGI (reference sequence). The V gene end was trimmed by 8 bases and the J gene end by 6 bases; junction bases not matched to a gene: 10. The CDR3 loop spans 14 amino acids. The CDR3 DNA sequence: TGTGCCAGCGGTACAGACAGGGTTGGTCAGCCCCAGCATTTT. Translating gives CASGTDRVGQPQHF.

The genes are TRBV9 and TRBJ1-1; D remains unclear. V lost 4 bases and J 4 bases, leaving 14 bases between the germline ends. The CDR3 is 14 residues long. From germline, CDR1 is SGDLS and CDR2 YYNGEE. This CDR3 is CASSPDASGTEAFF. The CDR3, as DNA: TGTGCCAGCAGCCCAGACGCCTCGGGCACTGAAGCTTTCTTT.

This chain uses TRBV5-5 with TRBJ2-7, with D maybe TRBD1 (6 bases). Germline V gene data show CDR1 as SGHKS and CDR2 as YYEKEE (reference sequence). The CDR3 spans 16 residues. Trimming took 0 bases from V and 5 from J, leaving 18 bases between them. The DNA of the CDR3 is TGTGCCAGCAGCTTGGAAATCGCCAGGGGTAGCGACGAGCAGTACTTC. It translates to CASSLEIARGSDEQYF.

In this sample, this clonotype turned up many times. The chain has TRBV7-8 and TRBJ1-1; D is uncertain. In germline, CDR1 is SGHVS, CDR2 FQNEAQ. The CDR3 sequence is 13 residues long. The V and J ends lost 1 base and 7 bases respectively, with 10 bases between them. In DNA, the CDR3 is TGTGCCAGCAGCTTAGAATCAGGCCATGAAGCTTTCTTT. Its protein is CASSLESGHEAFF.

This clonotype has only a few counts. This rearrangement joins TRBV5-1 to TRBJ1-5; the D gene is possibly TRBD1 (5 bases). Germline V lookup: CDR1 SGHRS, CDR2 YFSETQ. Trimming took 1 base from V and 2 from J, leaving 13 bases between them. This CDR3 is 16 amino acids long. Here the CDR3 reads CASSLNGLGGNQPQHF. CDR3 sequence (DNA): TGCGCCAGCAGCTTGAACGGATTAGGGGGCAATCAGCCCCAGCATTTT.

This clonotype was seen a few times. The chain recombines TRBV7-9 with TRBJ1-5; D might be TRBD1 (5 bases). This CDR3 spans 13 amino acids. V gave up 1 base and J gave up 12 bases, with 13 bases separating them. Germline V gene data show CDR1 as SEHNR and CDR2 as FQNEAQ (reference sequence). The CDR3 spells CASSLGPSGYQHF. The CDR3 nucleotides are TGTGCCAGCAGCTTAGGGCCCTCAGGGTACCAGCATTTT.